A selection of T cell receptor beta chains follows, all from one sample in a study of blood T cells in healthy people across ages. In TCRdb, the 5' RACE reads were re-called with MiXCR into one record per CDR3 protein. This table holds around 1,100,000 distinct CDR3 sequences, 35% to 40% found once. The sample comprised blood. These TCRs come from a man aged 18 to 30 in good health. Both conserved end residues are trimmed from each CDR3. Each record gives: V gene, CDR3 protein.

V: TRBV20-1
CDR3: SARVYRANYGYT

V: TRBV7-9
CDR3: ASSPPRETEAF

V: TRBV21-1
CDR3: ASSKAAGNINQPQH

V: TRBV29-1
CDR3: SVEIRDRGGSGANVLT

V: TRBV6-5
CDR3: ASSYGGEQF

V: TRBV28
CDR3: ASRQPTGEAKNIQY

V: TRBV29-1
CDR3: SARQGAPNEQF

V: TRBV6-2/TRBV6-3
CDR3: ASSWAFYEQY

V: TRBV9
CDR3: ASSLGSSLGAF

V: TRBV6-5
CDR3: ASSYSLILSGNTIY

V: TRBV28
CDR3: ASSPQLGGEVDDTEAF

V: TRBV5-4
CDR3: ASSLDPAGSRNTIY

V: TRBV4-2
CDR3: ASSQDLAVDTDTQY

V: TRBV20-1
CDR3: SARATRDYEQY

V: TRBV5-1
CDR3: ASSISGGAETQY

V: TRBV5-5
CDR3: ASSLRTGWGTDTQY

V: TRBV10-3
CDR3: AIGGEGIKISRDEQY

V: TRBV20-1
CDR3: SAIKEPGEKLF

V: TRBV7-2
CDR3: ASSVADKNYGYT

V: TRBV5-1
CDR3: ASSLESGLSKSYNEQF

V: TRBV7-9
CDR3: ASSLAGDRVSYEQY

V: TRBV27
CDR3: ASSSQTGRAYNSPLH

V: TRBV12-3/TRBV12-4
CDR3: ASSFSRGWSYEQY

V: TRBV6-1
CDR3: ASSEGADDQPQH

V: TRBV4-3
CDR3: ASSQDDGGFYNEQF

V: TRBV20-1
CDR3: SARDTGTGGSYEQY

V: TRBV30
CDR3: AWSEQGLSGYT

V: TRBV20-1
CDR3: SASTGRGRNSPLH

V: TRBV14
CDR3: ASSLWTSGITDTQY

V: TRBV20-1
CDR3: SARDPQRSSNEKLF

V: TRBV9
CDR3: ASSPSGNEQF

V: TRBV28
CDR3: ASSQWGQSSNTDTQY

V: TRBV5-6
CDR3: ASSIDRGPVYNEQF

V: TRBV15
CDR3: ATSRPQGVQPQH

V: TRBV25-1
CDR3: ASSEYGQGLDEKLF

V: TRBV20-1
CDR3: SARTGVMSNQPQH

V: TRBV27
CDR3: ASSPLPTSGATGELF

V: TRBV28
CDR3: ASSRAAELF

V: TRBV7-3
CDR3: ASSLTIGGQHTGELF

V: TRBV25-1
CDR3: ASSEYKAGINTGELF

V: TRBV20-1
CDR3: SGSTTDTQY

V: TRBV20-1
CDR3: SARERGLAKNIQY

V: TRBV11-1
CDR3: ASSSAGTGEGYEQY

V: TRBV20-1
CDR3: SARVGGFAYNEQF

V: TRBV18
CDR3: ASSPPGRAPEAF

V: TRBV12-3/TRBV12-4
CDR3: ASTLDRTQETQY

V: TRBV3-1
CDR3: ASSQASSGHNGYT

V: TRBV12-3/TRBV12-4
CDR3: ASSTGITAEAF

V: TRBV7-2
CDR3: ASNRGRPGTDTQY

V: TRBV7-9
CDR3: ASSLGIGEYNDQF

V: TRBV21-1
CDR3: ASSKRGGSTDTQY